One and the same sample provided the 20 T cell receptor beta chains below, sequenced in a study of monozygotic twins with inflammatory bowel disease. TCRdb re-called the 5' RACE reads; every CDR3 protein appears as one record, without DNA. This table lists approximately 110,000 distinct CDR3 sequences. Sequences were obtained from blood. The receptors originated from a human donor with ulcerative colitis or Crohn's disease, or a healthy co-twin of an affected twin (not recorded which).

This chain uses TRBV5-1 with TRBJ1-6; no DNA is available, so the TRBD1 call from TCRdb remains unchecked. The CDR3 is made up of 15 amino acids. Germline values: CDR1 SGHRS, CDR2 YFSETQ. Here the CDR3 reads CASRGESSYNSPLHF.

This chain joins TRBV2 and TRBJ1-5. This CDR3 has 14 residues. CDR1 and CDR2 (germline): SNHLY, FYNNEI. This CDR3 is CASRTGLSNQPQHF.

This CDR3 is CASSQNGDYGYTF. The J gene is TRBJ1-2, the V gene TRBV3-1. Germline V gene lookup returns CDR1 LGHDT and CDR2 YNNKEL (reference sequence). The CDR3 extends over 13 amino acids.

The chain joins TRBV3-1 to TRBJ2-1; with no DNA, the TCRdb D assignment of TRBD1 cannot be verified. The CDR3 runs to 15 residues. The V gene's germline CDR1 is LGHDT and CDR2 YNNKEL (reference sequence). The CDR3 here is CASSQDHLGRNEQFF.

The V and J genes are TRBV20-1 and TRBJ2-1; the TCRdb D gene call, TRBD2, has no DNA to confirm it. Germline CDR1 DFQATT, CDR2 SNEGSKA (reference sequence). The CDR3 contains 15 residues. The chain's CDR3 is CSARLTSGNYNEQFF.

The V call is TRBV27, the J call TRBJ2-3; TCRdb's assignment of TRBD2 cannot be checked, as there is no DNA. The CDR3 has 17 amino acids. CDR1 and CDR2 (germline): MNHEY, SMNVEV (reference sequence). CDR3 amino acids: CASSLILAGLSTDTQYF.

The rearrangement joins TRBV7-9 to TRBJ2-7; absent DNA, TCRdb's TRBD2 call cannot be checked. Germline V gives CDR1 SEHNR, CDR2 FQNEAQ (reference sequence). The CDR3 has 15 amino acids. CDR3 sequence: CASSLDSGPLYEQYF.

The rearrangement links TRBV15 to TRBJ1-6. The V gene's germline CDR1 is LNHNV and CDR2 YYDKDF (reference sequence). The CDR3 runs to 15 residues. CDR3 region: CATSSRSSYNSPLYF.

V is TRBV5-1 and J is TRBJ2-3; there is no DNA to check the TCRdb D call of TRBD2. CDR1 SGHRS and CDR2 YFSETQ come from the germline V gene. The CDR3 length is 15 residues. The CDR3 reads CASSKAGGLTDTQYF.

The chain links TRBV6-1 to TRBJ1-4. Germline values: CDR1 MNHNS, CDR2 SASEGT. This CDR3 region has 14 residues. CDR3 in amino acids: CASRRAAPNEKLFF.

V is TRBV5-1 and J is TRBJ2-3; without DNA, the TCRdb call of TRBD1 cannot be checked. The CDR3 contains 13 residues. The germline CDR1 and CDR2 sequences are SGHRS and YFSETQ. This chain's CDR3 is CASTGTGTDTQYF.

This sequence joins TRBV21-1 and TRBJ2-1. TRBV21-1 is annotated as a pseudogene. The CDR3 sequence is 14 residues long. CDR3: CASNSLSSYNEQFF.

The rearrangement links TRBV3-1 to TRBJ1-1; TCRdb lists TRBD1, though no DNA is available to test this call. CDR1 is LGHDT, CDR2 YNNKEL, per germline (reference sequence). The CDR3 contains 12 residues. CDR3 protein: CASRGTDRGSFF.

The genes are TRBV20-1 and TRBJ1-4; TCRdb lists TRBD1, though no DNA is available to test this call. The germline V gene encodes CDR1 DFQATT and CDR2 SNEGSKA (reference sequence). The CDR3 loop spans 15 amino acids. CDR3 protein: CSARERTGANEKLFF.

J is TRBJ2-7 and V is TRBV5-1; lacking DNA, the TRBD1 call made by TCRdb goes unchecked. The germline V gene encodes CDR1 SGHRS and CDR2 YFSETQ. The CDR3 contains 15 residues. This CDR3 is CASSFGDSQTYEQYF.

The V call is TRBV12-3 or TRBV12-4, the J call TRBJ1-1; as DNA is missing, the TRBD1 call by TCRdb cannot be tested. The CDR3 has 15 amino acids. CDR3 region: CASSYGGPGTSEAFF.

This chain's CDR3 is CATSRDSLGQGMPNYGYTF. The rearrangement joins TRBV15 to TRBJ1-2; TCRdb designates TRBD1, a call that cannot be tested without DNA. The germline V gene has CDR1 LNHNV and CDR2 YYDKDF (reference sequence). The CDR3 is 19 residues long.

This rearrangement joins TRBV20-1 to TRBJ2-3; the TCRdb call, TRBD1, lacks DNA for checking. This CDR3 spans 16 amino acids. The germline V gene has CDR1 DFQATT and CDR2 SNEGSKA (reference sequence). The CDR3 loop reads CSATRVEQGGADTQYF.

The V call is TRBV6-1, the J call TRBJ1-6; no DNA is available, so the TRBD1 call from TCRdb remains unchecked. The CDR3 extends over 14 amino acids. Germline CDR1 reads MNHNS; CDR2 reads SASEGT. CDR3: CASSPDRVHGTLHF.

The chain employs TRBV28 and TRBJ1-2. This CDR3 has 15 residues. The germline V gene has CDR1 MDHEN and CDR2 SYDVKM. CDR3 sequence reads: CASSLKWYSSHGYTF.